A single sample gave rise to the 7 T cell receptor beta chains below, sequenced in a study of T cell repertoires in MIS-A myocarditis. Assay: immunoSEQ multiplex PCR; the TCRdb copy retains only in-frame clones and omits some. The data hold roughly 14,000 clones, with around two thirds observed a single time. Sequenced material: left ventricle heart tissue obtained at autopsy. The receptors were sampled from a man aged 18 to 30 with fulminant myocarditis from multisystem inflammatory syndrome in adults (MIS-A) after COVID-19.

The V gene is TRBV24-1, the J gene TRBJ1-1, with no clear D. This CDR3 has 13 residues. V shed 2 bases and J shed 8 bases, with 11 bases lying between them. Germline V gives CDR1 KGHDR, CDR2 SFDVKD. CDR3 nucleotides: TGTGCCACCAGTGATTGGACGGCTCAGGAAGCTTTCTTT. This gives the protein CATSDWTAQEAFF.

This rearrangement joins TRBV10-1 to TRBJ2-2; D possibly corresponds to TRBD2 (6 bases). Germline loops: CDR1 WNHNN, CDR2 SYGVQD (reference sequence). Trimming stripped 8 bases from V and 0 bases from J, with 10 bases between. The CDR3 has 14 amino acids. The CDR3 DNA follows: TGCGCCAGCGGAGGGGCACCGAACACCGGGGAGCTGTTTTTT. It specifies CASGGAPNTGELFF.

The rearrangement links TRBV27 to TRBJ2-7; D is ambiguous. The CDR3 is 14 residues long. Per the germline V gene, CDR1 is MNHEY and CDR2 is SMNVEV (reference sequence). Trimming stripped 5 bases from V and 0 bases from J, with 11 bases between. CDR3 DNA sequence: TGTGCCAGCAGTGGGCAGTCATCCTCCTACGAGCAGTACTTC. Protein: CASSGQSSSYEQYF.

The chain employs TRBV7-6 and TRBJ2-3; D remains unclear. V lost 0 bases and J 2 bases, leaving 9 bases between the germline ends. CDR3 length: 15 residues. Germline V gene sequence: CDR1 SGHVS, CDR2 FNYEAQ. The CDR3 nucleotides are TGTGCCAGCAGCTTAGCCACCGACTTCACAGATACGCAGTATTTT. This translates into CASSLATDFTDTQYF.

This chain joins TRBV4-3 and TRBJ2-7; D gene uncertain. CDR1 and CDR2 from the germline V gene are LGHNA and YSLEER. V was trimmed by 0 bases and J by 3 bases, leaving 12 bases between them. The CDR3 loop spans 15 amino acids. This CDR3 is CASSQEGNTFYEQYF. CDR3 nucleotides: TGCGCCAGCAGCCAAGAAGGGAACACGTTCTACGAGCAGTACTTC.

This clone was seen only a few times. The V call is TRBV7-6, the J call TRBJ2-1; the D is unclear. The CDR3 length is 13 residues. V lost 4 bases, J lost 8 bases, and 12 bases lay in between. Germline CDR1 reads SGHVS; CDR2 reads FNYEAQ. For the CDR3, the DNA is TGTGCCAGCAGCTCCTCGGCCTTGGATGAGCAGTTCTTC. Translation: CASSSSALDEQFF.

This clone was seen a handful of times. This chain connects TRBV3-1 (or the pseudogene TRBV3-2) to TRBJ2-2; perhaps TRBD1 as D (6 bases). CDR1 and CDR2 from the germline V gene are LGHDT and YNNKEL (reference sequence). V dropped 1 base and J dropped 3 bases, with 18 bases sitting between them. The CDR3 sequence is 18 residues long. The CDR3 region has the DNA TGTGCCAGCAGCCAAGTCCGGAGGACAGCCAAACACACCGGGGAGCTGTTTTTT. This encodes CASSQVRRTAKHTGELFF.